This T cell receptor beta chain was observed in a study of blood T cell repertoires in COVID-19. In the study overall: The United States, Italy and Spain provided the acute and convalescent COVID-19 samples. T cells, B-cell-depleted T cells, or PBMCs provided the cDNA or gDNA that served as material.

The authors' processing: For nucleated cells, counts were estimated from reference gene primer amplification. TCRdb keeps only in-frame clones here, not all; method: immunoSEQ multiplex PCR. D and trimming come from the DNA, and the V and J calls and clone size come from that table. The sample includes 85,000 or so clones, 81% of them seen just once. Germline V lookup: CDR1 SGHAT, CDR2 FQDESV (reference sequence). The CDR3 is made up of 15 amino acids. Between the trimmed V and J ends, which lost 2 bases and 2 bases, there was a span of 9 bases. The V call is TRBV11-1, the J call TRBJ2-2; D might be TRBD1 (5 bases). The sequencing sample was made of peripheral blood. The TCR originated in a man older than 75 with acute or convalescent COVID-19. Here the CDR3 reads CASSLRQINTGELFF. CDR3 DNA sequence: TGTGCCAGCAGCTTAAGACAGATCAACACCGGGGAGCTGTTTTTT.